This TCR beta chain was retrieved from a study of monozygotic twins with inflammatory bowel disease. General study findings and limits: Healthy twins showed more clonotype sharing with others than IBD patients, especially patients with disease activity. Healthy co-twins showed greater TCRbeta diversity (inverse Simpson) than IBD patients.

Blood, roughly 2.7 ml, was drawn per donor. Note on this clonotype: Its specificity is unknown.

With around 15 and 9 cycles respectively, two nested PCRs were carried out on TCRalpha and TCRbeta cDNA. Reanalyzing the 5' RACE reads, TCRdb keeps one entry per CDR3 protein, without DNA. In all, the sample yields more than 100,000 distinct CDR3 sequences. The TCR comes from a human donor with ulcerative colitis or Crohn's disease, or a healthy co-twin of an affected twin (not recorded which). Sequenced input: blood.

The CDR3 sequence: CASSMRGIGYTF. The chain combines TRBV12-3 or TRBV12-4 with TRBJ1-2; checking the TCRdb D call of TRBD1 is not possible without DNA. The CDR3 is 12 amino acids.